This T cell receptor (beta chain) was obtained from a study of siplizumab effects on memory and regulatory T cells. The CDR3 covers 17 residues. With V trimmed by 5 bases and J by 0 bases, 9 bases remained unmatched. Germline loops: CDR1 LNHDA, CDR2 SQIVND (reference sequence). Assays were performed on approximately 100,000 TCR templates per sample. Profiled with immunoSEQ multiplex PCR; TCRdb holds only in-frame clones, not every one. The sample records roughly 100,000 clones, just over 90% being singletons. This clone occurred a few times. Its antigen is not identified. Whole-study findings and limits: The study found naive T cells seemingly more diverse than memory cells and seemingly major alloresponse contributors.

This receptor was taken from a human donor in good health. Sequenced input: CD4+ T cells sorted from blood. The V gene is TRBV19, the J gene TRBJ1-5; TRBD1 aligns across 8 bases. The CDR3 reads CASSVAPGQASNQPQHF. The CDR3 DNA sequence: TGTGCCAGTAGTGTAGCACCGGGACAGGCTAGCAATCAGCCCCAGCATTTT.